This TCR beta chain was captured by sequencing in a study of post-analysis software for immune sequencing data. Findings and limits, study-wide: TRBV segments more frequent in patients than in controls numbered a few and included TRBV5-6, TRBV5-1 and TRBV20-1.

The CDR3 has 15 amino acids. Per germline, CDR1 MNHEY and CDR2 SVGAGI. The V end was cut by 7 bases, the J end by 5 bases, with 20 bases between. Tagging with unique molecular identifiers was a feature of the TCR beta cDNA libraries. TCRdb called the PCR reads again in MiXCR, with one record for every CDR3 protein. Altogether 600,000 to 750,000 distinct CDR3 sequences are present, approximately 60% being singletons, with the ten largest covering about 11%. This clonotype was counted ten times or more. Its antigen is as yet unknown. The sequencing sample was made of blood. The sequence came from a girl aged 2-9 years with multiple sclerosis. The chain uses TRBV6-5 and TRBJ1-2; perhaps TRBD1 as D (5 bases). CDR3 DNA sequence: TGTGCCAGCAAGGTGACAGCCGACCCTGAATATGGCTACACCTTC. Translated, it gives CASKVTADPEYGYTF.